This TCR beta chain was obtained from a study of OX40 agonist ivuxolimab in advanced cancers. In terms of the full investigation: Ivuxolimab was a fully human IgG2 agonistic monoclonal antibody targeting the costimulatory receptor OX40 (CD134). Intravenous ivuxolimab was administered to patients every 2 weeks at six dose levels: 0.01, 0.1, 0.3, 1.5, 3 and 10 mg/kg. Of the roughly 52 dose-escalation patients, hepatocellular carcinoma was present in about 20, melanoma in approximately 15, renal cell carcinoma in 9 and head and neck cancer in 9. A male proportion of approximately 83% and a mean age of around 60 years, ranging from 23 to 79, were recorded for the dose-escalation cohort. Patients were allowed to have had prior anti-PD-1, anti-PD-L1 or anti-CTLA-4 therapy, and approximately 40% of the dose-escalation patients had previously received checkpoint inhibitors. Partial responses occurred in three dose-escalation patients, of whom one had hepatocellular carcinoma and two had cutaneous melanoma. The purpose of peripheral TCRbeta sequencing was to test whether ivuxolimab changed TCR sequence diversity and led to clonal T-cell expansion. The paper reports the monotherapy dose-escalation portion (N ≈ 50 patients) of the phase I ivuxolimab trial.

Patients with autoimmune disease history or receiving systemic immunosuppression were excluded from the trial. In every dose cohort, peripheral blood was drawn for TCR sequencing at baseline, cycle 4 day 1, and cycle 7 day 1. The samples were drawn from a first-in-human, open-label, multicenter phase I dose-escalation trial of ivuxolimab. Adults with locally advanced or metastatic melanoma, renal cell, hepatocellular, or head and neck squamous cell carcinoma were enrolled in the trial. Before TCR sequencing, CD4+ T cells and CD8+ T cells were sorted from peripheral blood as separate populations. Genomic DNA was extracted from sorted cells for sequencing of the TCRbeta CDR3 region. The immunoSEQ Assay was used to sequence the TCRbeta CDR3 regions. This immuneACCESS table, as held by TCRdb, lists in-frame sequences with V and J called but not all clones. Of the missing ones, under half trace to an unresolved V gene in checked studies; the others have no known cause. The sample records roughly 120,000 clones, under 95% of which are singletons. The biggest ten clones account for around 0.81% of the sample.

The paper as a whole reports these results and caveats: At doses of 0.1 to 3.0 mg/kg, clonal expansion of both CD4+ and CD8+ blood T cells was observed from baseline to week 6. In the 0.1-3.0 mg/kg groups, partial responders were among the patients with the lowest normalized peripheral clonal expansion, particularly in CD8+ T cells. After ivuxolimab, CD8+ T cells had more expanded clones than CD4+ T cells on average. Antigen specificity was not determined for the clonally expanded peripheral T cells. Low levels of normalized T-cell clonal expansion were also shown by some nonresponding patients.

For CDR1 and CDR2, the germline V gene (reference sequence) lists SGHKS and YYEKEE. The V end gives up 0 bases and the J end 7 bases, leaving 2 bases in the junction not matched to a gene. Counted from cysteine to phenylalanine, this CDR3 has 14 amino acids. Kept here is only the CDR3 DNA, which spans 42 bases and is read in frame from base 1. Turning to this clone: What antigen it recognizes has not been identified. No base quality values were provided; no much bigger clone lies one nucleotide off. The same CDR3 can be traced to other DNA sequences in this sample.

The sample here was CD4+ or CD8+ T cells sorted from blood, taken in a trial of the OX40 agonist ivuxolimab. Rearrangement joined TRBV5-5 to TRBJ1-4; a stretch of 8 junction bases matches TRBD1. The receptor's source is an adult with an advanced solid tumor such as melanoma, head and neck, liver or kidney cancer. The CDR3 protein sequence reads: CASSLGTGGEKLFF. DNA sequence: TGTGCCAGCAGCTTGGGCACAGGGGGTGAAAAACTGTTTTTT.